This TCR beta chain was captured in a study of graft-versus-host responses after intestinal transplantation. Broader study findings: Declining HvG levels early post-transplant were linked to peak circulating GvH clone levels.

About this clone itself: The antigen is unknown.

Germline V lookup: CDR1 MNHNS, CDR2 SASEGT. The length of the CDR3 is 13 residues. V was trimmed by 4 bases and J by 1 base, leaving 8 bases between them. This table comes from immunoSEQ multiplex PCR, and its TCRdb copy is limited to in-frame clones, with some not included. The repertoire holds tens of thousands of clones, over 75% seen once, with over 0.4% in the top ten. This chain joins TRBV6-1 and TRBJ2-7; D remains unclear. The TCR was taken from a human donor who received an intestinal transplant. Sequencing was performed on unstimulated CD8+ T cells sorted from spleen or lymph node cells, taken before intestinal transplant. The CDR3 reads CASSARSSYEQYF. The CDR3 DNA reads as TGTGCCAGCAGTGCGAGATCATCCTACGAGCAGTACTTC.